This is a list of T cell receptor beta chains from one sample in a study of T cells in tumors after PD-1 blockade. Libraries were prepared by immunoSEQ multiplex PCR; TCRdb keeps only in-frame clonotypes and omits some of them. In the table there are more than 40,000 clones, approximately 80% of which are singletons. The sample was PBMCs, taken before anti-PD-1 therapy. The receptors were sampled from a human donor with advanced basal cell or squamous cell carcinoma (not recorded which). The CDR3 runs from the conserved cysteine through the conserved F or W.

V	J	CDR3
TRBV14	TRBJ2-3	CASSQGGLFLTDTQYF
TRBV27	TRBJ1-1	CASSLWGSVSTEAFF
TRBV4-2	TRBJ2-7	CASSSNLGGSEGEQYF
TRBV9	TRBJ1-6	CASSVGENNYNSPLHF
TRBV28	TRBJ2-3	CASSSTGTRSDTQYF
TRBV11-3	TRBJ2-3	CASSADRASGTDTQYF
TRBV27	TRBJ1-1	CASSRGEVPEAFF
TRBV4-1	TRBJ2-7	CASSQDWDMDRPYPYEQYF
TRBV12-3/TRBV12-4	TRBJ2-2	CASSFYRELFF
TRBV5-4	TRBJ1-4	CASSLQYGEKLFF
TRBV20-1	TRBJ2-7	CSAVFSYEQYF
TRBV9	TRBJ2-5	CASSPRGGWETQYF
TRBV18	TRBJ1-2	CASSPGTLLDYGYTF
TRBV7-9	TRBJ2-5	CASSVLWETQYF
TRBV9	TRBJ2-1	CASSEETGRNEQFF
TRBV9	TRBJ2-7	CASSVEAGQGYEQYF
TRBV29-1	TRBJ2-1	CSLPPSGLGDEQFF